This T cell receptor (beta chain) was recovered during a study of blood T cell repertoires in COVID-19. Study in general: Researchers got acute and convalescent COVID-19 samples from the United States, Italy and Spain. Sources were T cells, B-cell-depleted T cells, or PBMCs; the material itself was cDNA or gDNA.

As originally analysed: Counts of nucleated cells, estimated from reference gene primer amplification, were obtained. Clones were sequenced by immunoSEQ multiplex PCR, and TCRdb holds only the in-frame ones, with some missing. The V and J calls and the clone size are those of that table, but D and trimming were determined from the DNA. The top ten hold approximately 10% of the sample, which has about 280,000 clones, roughly 89% seen once. Trimming stripped 4 bases from V and 14 bases from J, with 21 bases between. CDR1 and CDR2 from the germline V gene are SGHAT and FQNNGV. The CDR3 covers 14 residues. Enrolment of Seattle patients took place during active infection, and they were followed longitudinally.

The V gene is TRBV11-2, the J gene TRBJ2-1, with D uncertain. The receptor was isolated from a woman in her 30s with COVID-19, enrolled during active disease. Specimen: peripheral blood. This CDR3 is CASSSLESTREKFF. CDR3 in DNA: TGTGCCAGCAGCTCCTTGGAGTCCACGCGAGAGAAGTTCTTC.